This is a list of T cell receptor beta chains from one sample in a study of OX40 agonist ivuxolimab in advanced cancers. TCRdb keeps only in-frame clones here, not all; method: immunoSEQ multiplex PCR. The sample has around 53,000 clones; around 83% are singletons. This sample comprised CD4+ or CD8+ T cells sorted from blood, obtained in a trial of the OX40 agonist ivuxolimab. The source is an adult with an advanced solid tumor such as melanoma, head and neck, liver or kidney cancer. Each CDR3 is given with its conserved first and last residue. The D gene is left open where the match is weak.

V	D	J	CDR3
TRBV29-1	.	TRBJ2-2	CSVPSFVHGGELFF
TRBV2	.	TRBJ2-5	CASIRTATPVGTQYF
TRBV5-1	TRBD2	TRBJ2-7	CASSLEAGVAEQYF
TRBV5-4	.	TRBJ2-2	CASSLATGRATGELFF
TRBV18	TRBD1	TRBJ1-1	CASSDRGSTEAFF
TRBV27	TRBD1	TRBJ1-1	CASSSWGTGTNTEAFF
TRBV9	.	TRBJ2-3	CASSPGTHTDTQYF
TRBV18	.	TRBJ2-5	CASSLPGETQYF
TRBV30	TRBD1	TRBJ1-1	CAWDRGNAEAFF
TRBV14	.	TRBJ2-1	CASSHRGKYKTNPYNEQFF
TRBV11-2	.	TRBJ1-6	CASSLVGESPLHF
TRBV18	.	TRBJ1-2	CASSPLSWDHAYSPSDGYTF
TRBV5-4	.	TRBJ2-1	CASSSKRASSYNEQFF
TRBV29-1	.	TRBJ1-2	CSVAPGVGSYTF
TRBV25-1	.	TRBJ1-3	CASSERVGVVHSGNTIYF
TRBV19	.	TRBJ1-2	CASSIDLGYGYTF
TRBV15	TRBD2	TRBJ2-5	CATSRSKGGTSRAQYF
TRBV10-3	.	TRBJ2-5	CAISLGHTKQETQYF
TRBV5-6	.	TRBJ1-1	CASSLGSFRGMNTEAFF
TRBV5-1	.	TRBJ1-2	CASSFTGYGYTF
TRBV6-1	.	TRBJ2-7	CASSKVGFPNEQYF
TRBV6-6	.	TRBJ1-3	CASKTKGSGNTIYF
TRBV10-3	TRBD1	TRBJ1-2	CAIRLDRARVYGYTF
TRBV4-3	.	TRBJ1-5	CASSQDSGNQPQHF
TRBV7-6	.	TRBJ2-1	CASSPVGGGNEQFF
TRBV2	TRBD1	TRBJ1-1	CASRLTGAVEAFF
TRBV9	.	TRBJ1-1	CASSVGTANEAFF
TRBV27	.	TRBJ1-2	CASSLSPKEKVYHGYTF
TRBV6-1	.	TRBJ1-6	CASSPVAESPLHF
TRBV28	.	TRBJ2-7	CASSLGQDTQYF
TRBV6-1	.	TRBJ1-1	CASSGSGTVNTEAFF
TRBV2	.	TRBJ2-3	CASSAEEEDTQYF
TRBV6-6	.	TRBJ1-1	CASTPRGGVGTEAFF
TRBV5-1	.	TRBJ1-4	CASSLGTDEKLFF